The next 32 T cell receptor beta chains were all read from a single sample in a study of regulatory T cells in long-lasting Graves disease. Libraries of TCR beta came from iRepertoire HTBI primers plus Arm-PCR of CDR3 regions. TCRdb re-derived calls from the multiplex PCR reads in MiXCR, one entry per CDR3 protein. The data show a few hundred thousand distinct CDR3 sequences, with about 13% seen just once and roughly 10% held by the top ten. Time point described: newly diagnosed GD, antithyroid drugs for less than 3 months. The TCR library was made from RNA that had been extracted from PBMCs in TRIzol. The data were also submitted as part of a second study, on T cells in Graves' hyperthyroidism and ophthalmopathy.

The sequences come from peripheral blood mononuclear cells (PBMCs), collected at new diagnosis, from a patient treated with antithyroid drugs. The origin of the receptors is a man aged 25 to 45 with Graves disease.

The table lists this clonotype with many counts. V is TRBV5-1 and J is TRBJ1-1; D is ambiguous. The CDR3 length is 14 residues. Looked up from germline, CDR1 is SGHRS and CDR2 is YFSETQ. V was trimmed by 5 bases and J by 1 base, leaving 12 bases between them. The CDR3 DNA reads as TGCGCCAGCAGTCTTGGGTCAGAGAACACTGAAGCTTTCTTT. As protein: CASSLGSENTEAFF.

This clonotype was seen only a few times. The rearrangement uses TRBV19 and TRBJ1-5; D might be TRBD1 (6 bases). Trimming shortened V by 3 bases and J by 3 bases, and 9 bases separated the two germline ends. Germline V gene data show CDR1 as LNHDA and CDR2 as SQIVND (reference sequence). The CDR3 runs to 14 residues. CDR3 DNA sequence: TGTGCCAGTAGTATTCAGGGGTTCAATCAGCCCCAGCATTTT. As protein: CASSIQGFNQPQHF.

This clonotype came up once. V gene TRBV9 combines with J gene TRBJ2-7; D ambiguous. The CDR3 consists of 16 residues. The ends were cut back, 0 bases at V and 7 bases at J, with 20 bases in the middle. The germline V gene encodes CDR1 SGDLS and CDR2 YYNGEE. In DNA, the CDR3 is TGTGCCAGCAGCGTAGCAGGCCGGACCAACCCCTCAGAGCAGTACTTC. This gives the protein CASSVAGRTNPSEQYF.

The gene calls are TRBV5-6 and TRBJ2-5, with D possibly matching TRBD2 (6 bases). Germline-derived CDR1 and CDR2 are SGHDT and YYEEEE. The ends were cut back, 0 bases at V and 5 bases at J, with 11 bases in the middle. The CDR3 spans 14 residues. The CDR3 protein is CASSLVSGRETQYF. The CDR3 bases are TGTGCCAGCAGCTTGGTGTCGGGGAGGGAGACCCAGTACTTC.

For this clonotype: One base separates it from a far larger clone, so it is likely a read error. This chain connects TRBV28 to TRBJ2-1; TRBD2 matches 7 bases. V shed 5 bases, J shed 10 bases, and the junction held 11 bases outside the gene matches. There are 14 residues in the CDR3. The germline gives CDR1 MDHEN, CDR2 SYDVKM. The CDR3 sequence is CASSEGLGLDEQFF. CDR3 nucleotides: TGTGCCAGCAGTGAAGGACTAGGACTAGACGAGCAGTTCTTC.

This sequence joins TRBV5-4 and TRBJ1-2; D unclear. The CDR3 totals 13 residues. Germline V gene data show CDR1 as SGHNT and CDR2 as YYREEE (reference sequence). Trimming stripped 5 bases from V and 5 bases from J, with 13 bases between. The CDR3 DNA reads as TGTGCCAGCAGTACCCGGGTTTTGTATGGCTACACCTTC. This translates into CASSTRVLYGYTF.

The genes are TRBV7-8 and TRBJ2-4, with 8 bases matching TRBD2. The CDR3 is 17 residues long. Germline values: CDR1 SGHVS, CDR2 FQNEAQ. V gave up 2 bases and J gave up 6 bases; unmatched junction bases: 12. CDR3 DNA: TGTGCCAGCAGCTTACAAGGTCTAACGGGAGGGCCAAACATTCAGTACTTC. Translation: CASSLQGLTGGPNIQYF.

In its sample, this clonotype was seen many times. The rearrangement links TRBV20-1 to TRBJ2-2; TRBD2 agrees at 7 bases. The CDR3 runs to 15 residues. Trimming removed 0 bases from V and 1 base from J; junction bases left unmatched: 2. Germline values: CDR1 DFQATT, CDR2 SNEGSKA (reference sequence). The CDR3 loop reads CSARDPGGNTGELFF. In DNA form, the CDR3 reads TGCAGTGCTAGAGATCCGGGAGGGAACACCGGGGAGCTGTTTTTT.

This clonotype was seen at least ten times. This chain uses TRBV12-3 or TRBV12-4 with TRBJ1-2; a possible D gene is TRBD1 (5 bases). The CDR3 consists of 13 residues. V was trimmed by 1 base and J by 7 bases, leaving 10 bases between them. Here the CDR3 reads CASSLERGFGYTF. CDR3 sequence (DNA): TGTGCCAGCAGTTTAGAACGGGGGTTTGGCTACACCTTC.

This clonotype appeared a few times. The rearrangement joins TRBV24-1 to TRBJ2-4; 9 bases line up with TRBD2. CDR3 length equals 14 residues. Germline V CDR1 and CDR2: KGHDR, SFDVKD. The V and J ends lost 7 bases and 5 bases, in that order; junction bases with no gene match: 5. In DNA form, the CDR3 reads TGTGCCACCAGAAGTAGCGGGAGAGAAAACATTCAGTACTTC. This translates into CATRSSGRENIQYF.

The chain joins TRBV5-1 to TRBJ1-5; D is ambiguous. This CDR3 has 15 residues. V gave up 4 bases and J gave up 8 bases, with 19 bases separating them. The germline V gene has CDR1 SGHRS and CDR2 YFSETQ. CDR3 bases: TGCGCCAGCAGCCAAGTCGAATCGGAAAGAAAGCCCCAGCATTTT. Its translation: CASSQVESERKPQHF.

This clonotype occurred a few times. The chain has TRBV30 and TRBJ2-2, with D possibly TRBD1 on 6 matching bases. Germline V gene data show CDR1 as GTSNPN and CDR2 as SVGIG (reference sequence). V dropped 7 bases and J dropped 6 bases, with 21 bases sitting between them. The CDR3 contains 15 residues. CDR3 DNA sequence: TGTGCCTTAATCAGGACAGTCCCGTGGTCCGGGGAGCTGTTTTTT. Residues: CALIRTVPWSGELFF.

At least ten counts were recorded for this clonotype. The chain joins TRBV7-2 to TRBJ2-5; 7 bases agree with TRBD1. Trimming cost V 7 bases and J 3 bases; bases outside gene matches: 14. The CDR3 covers 16 residues. The germline CDR1 and CDR2 sequences are SGHTA and FQGNSA. The CDR3: CASTAQTGVRKETQYF. CDR3 DNA: TGTGCCAGCACCGCCCAAACAGGGGTCCGCAAAGAGACCCAGTACTTC.

The chain recombines TRBV11-2 with TRBJ2-7; tentative D call: TRBD1 (5 bases). Trimming cost V 5 bases and J 2 bases, with 19 bases left between them. The CDR3 is 16 residues long. Germline V lookup: CDR1 SGHAT, CDR2 FQNNGV. In DNA, the CDR3 is TGTGCCAGCAGCCCCGTTACGTGGGCAGGGCCCTACGAGCAGTACTTC. Its protein is CASSPVTWAGPYEQYF.

This clonotype was recorded many times. A read error may account for a junction end that differs from germline. The V gene is TRBV10-3, the J gene TRBJ2-7; 7 bases fit TRBD1. CDR3 length equals 16 residues. Germline V lookup: CDR1 ENHRY, CDR2 SYGVKD. In DNA form, the CDR3 reads TGTGCCATCAGCGAGTACGAAGGACAGGTCTCCTACGAGCAGTACTTC. It yields the protein CAISEYEGQVSYEQYF.

This clonotype was counted ten times or more. CDR3 sequence: CAIGGGAEETQYF. DNA of the CDR3: TGTGCCATCGGAGGGGGGGCTGAGGAGACCCAGTACTTC. This rearrangement joins TRBV10-3 to TRBJ2-5; D is perhaps TRBD2 (7 bases). V lost 8 bases, J lost 5 bases, and 15 bases lay in between. Germline V lookup: CDR1 ENHRY, CDR2 SYGVKD. This CDR3 region has 13 residues.

The table lists this clonotype with many counts. V is TRBV11-2 and J is TRBJ1-1; D is uncertain. The length of the CDR3 is 15 residues. Germline V gives CDR1 SGHAT, CDR2 FQNNGV. With 4 bases removed from V and 1 base from J, the gap between germline ends came to 13 bases. CDR3 protein: CASSSQLGRNTEAFF. For the CDR3, the DNA is TGTGCCAGCAGCTCACAGTTGGGCAGGAACACTGAAGCTTTCTTT.

This clonotype was recorded many times. The chain uses TRBV11-2 and TRBJ1-2; a weak D match, TRBD1 (6 bases). CDR1 and CDR2 from the germline V gene are SGHAT and FQNNGV. Between the trimmed V and J ends, which lost 6 bases and 4 bases, there was a span of 21 bases. The CDR3 totals 16 residues. In nucleotides, the CDR3 is TGTGCCAGCAGTCTCCGGGGGGCCGATACGTCCTATGGCTACACCTTC. As protein: CASSLRGADTSYGYTF.

Ten or more counts support this clonotype. The chain employs TRBV29-1 and TRBJ2-3, with 8 bases fitting TRBD2. The junction had 2 bases not matched to a gene; V was cut back by 4 bases and J by 5 bases. This CDR3 has 12 residues. Germline V lookup: CDR1 SQVTM, CDR2 ANQGSEA. CDR3 in amino acids: CSVALAGDTQYF. CDR3 DNA sequence: TGCAGCGTTGCCCTAGCGGGAGATACGCAGTATTTT.

This clonotype was seen repeatedly, ten times or more. The J gene is TRBJ1-1, the V gene TRBV5-4; maybe TRBD1 (5 bases). Germline assignment: CDR1 SGHNT and CDR2 YYREEE (reference sequence). This CDR3 has 14 amino acids. Trimming removed 4 bases from V and 4 bases from J, with 14 bases in between. CDR3 region: CASSEEQASTEAFF. DNA of the CDR3: TGTGCCAGCAGCGAGGAACAGGCTTCCACTGAAGCTTTCTTT. The variable domain in full, with the rest retrieved from reference TRBV5-4 and TRBJ1-1, is ETGVTQSPTHLIKTRGQQVTLRCSSQSGHNTVSWYQQALGQGPQFIFQYYREEENGRGNFPPRFSGLQFPNYSSELNVNALELDDSALYLCASSEEQASTEAFFGQGTRLTVV.

The chain recombines TRBV20-1 with TRBJ2-7, with unresolved D. Germline V gene data show CDR1 as DFQATT and CDR2 as SNEGSKA (reference sequence). The CDR3 loop spans 13 amino acids. Deletions cut 3 bases from V and 4 bases from J, with 13 bases between. CDR3 sequence (DNA): TGCAGTGCTAGTAAACGCAGTGGATACGAGCAGTACTTC. As protein: CSASKRSGYEQYF.

The sample holds many counts of this clonotype. The chain recombines TRBV30 with TRBJ1-1; the D is unclear. The CDR3 is 14 amino acids. Looked up from germline, CDR1 is GTSNPN and CDR2 is SVGIG (reference sequence). Trimming left V 4 bases short and J 4 bases short, with 16 bases between. CDR3 DNA: TGTGCCTGGACCCTGAAGAGGGAGGTCACTGAAGCTTTCTTT. This codes for CAWTLKREVTEAFF.

The gene calls are TRBV4-1 and TRBJ1-5; 9 bases line up with TRBD1. Trimming removed 1 base from V and 3 bases from J; junction bases left unmatched: 7. In germline, CDR1 is MGHRA, CDR2 YSYEKL. The CDR3 has 17 residues. The CDR3 nucleotides are TGCGCCAGCAGCCAAGGTGACAGGGGGGCGTACAATCAGCCCCAGCATTTT. Translating it yields CASSQGDRGAYNQPQHF.

This clonotype was observed many times. The rearrangement uses TRBV5-6 and TRBJ2-5; D ambiguous. The CDR3 has 14 amino acids. From germline, CDR1 is SGHDT and CDR2 YYEEEE. Trimming removed 2 bases from V and 1 base from J, with 9 bases in between. DNA of the CDR3: TGTGCCAGCAGCTTCACGGACGGCCAAGAGACCCAGTACTTC. This translates into CASSFTDGQETQYF.

This clonotype was seen at least ten times. The chain links TRBV10-2 to TRBJ2-7, with D maybe TRBD1 (5 bases). The CDR3 contains 15 residues. Per the germline V gene, CDR1 is WSHSY and CDR2 is SAAADI. The ends were cut back, 4 bases at V and 2 bases at J, with 15 bases in the middle. Here the CDR3 reads CASSGGAKVPYEQYF. The CDR3 coding sequence is TGCGCCAGCAGTGGTGGGGCGAAAGTCCCCTACGAGCAGTACTTC.

This clonotype was seen ten or more times. The chain has TRBV29-1 and TRBJ2-7; D perhaps matches TRBD2 (6 bases). Deletions cut 3 bases from V and 7 bases from J, with 19 bases between. The CDR3 totals 14 residues. The germline V gene has CDR1 SQVTM and CDR2 ANQGSEA. CDR3 sequence reads: CSVEGGQGQIEQYF. CDR3 DNA: TGCAGCGTTGAGGGGGGTCAGGGCCAAATAGAGCAGTACTTC.

This clonotype has just a few counts. V gene TRBV29-1 combines with J gene TRBJ1-3; D unresolved. The V gene lost 7 bases and the J gene lost 0 bases, with 16 bases spanning the gap. CDR1 is SQVTM, CDR2 ANQGSEA, per germline. This CDR3 contains 15 residues. The CDR3 nucleotides read TGCAGCGCCCACAATCCGGCGGACTCTGGAAACACCATATATTTT. This sequence encodes CSAHNPADSGNTIYF.

This clonotype was detected many times. The V gene is TRBV20-1, the J gene TRBJ2-1, with D maybe TRBD2 (5 bases). The CDR3 runs 14 residues. CDR1 and CDR2 from the germline V gene are DFQATT and SNEGSKA (reference sequence). Between the trimmed V and J ends, which lost 1 base and 6 bases, there was a span of 13 bases. The CDR3 here is CSARGETRFNEQFF. CDR3 nucleotide sequence: TGCAGTGCTAGAGGGGAGACACGGTTCAATGAGCAGTTCTTC.

In this sample, this clonotype turned up a few times. The V and J genes are TRBV20-1 and TRBJ2-7, with TRBD2 identical over 11 bases. The CDR3 is 15 residues long. The V segment lost 4 bases and the J segment 0 bases; nucleotides outside the gene matches: 5. Germline V gives CDR1 DFQATT, CDR2 SNEGSKA (reference sequence). The CDR3 reads CSAIATSGSSYEQYF. The CDR3 DNA reads TGCAGTGCTATTGCCACTAGCGGGAGCTCCTACGAGCAGTACTTC.

This clonotype came up many times. The chain couples TRBV5-1 to TRBJ2-3, with 10 positions matching TRBD1. CDR1 and CDR2 from the germline V gene are SGHRS and YFSETQ. The length of the CDR3 is 16 residues. J lost 8 bases, V lost 1 base, and 10 bases had no gene match. The chain's CDR3 is CASSLLPGTGAGTQYF. The CDR3 bases are TGCGCCAGCAGCTTGTTACCCGGGACAGGGGCAGGTACGCAGTATTTT.

As regards this clonotype: A clone one base away is much larger, so this may be a read error. This CDR3 reads CASSVDNGQFF. The CDR3 region has the DNA TGTGCCAGCAGTGTCGACAATGGGCAGTTCTTC. This rearrangement joins TRBV2 to TRBJ2-1; D uncertain. Germline assignment: CDR1 SNHLY and CDR2 FYNNEI. This CDR3 is 11 amino acids long.

The table lists this clonotype with many counts. The V call is TRBV24-1, the J call TRBJ2-1; possibly TRBD1 for D (5 bases). CDR3 length: 13 residues. Germline CDR1 is KGHDR and CDR2 is SFDVKD. V was clipped by 9 bases and J by 3 bases, with 11 bases between them. The CDR3 region is CATAKQGYNEQFF. The DNA of the CDR3 is TGTGCCACCGCCAAGCAGGGCTACAATGAGCAGTTCTTC.